This is a list of T cell receptor beta chains from one sample in a study of cytomegalovirus exposure and HLA in healthy donors. Measured with immunoSEQ multiplex PCR; TCRdb has only the in-frame clones, and not every one. In the table there are around 180,000 clones, 79% of which are singletons. The sample consisted of PBMCs. The source of these receptors is a woman aged 40 to 50 in good health and CMV-seronegative. Both conserved end residues are part of each CDR3. Each record gives: CDR3 protein, V gene.

CDR3: CASSELVGTDTQYF
V: TRBV2

CDR3: CASSLGAYRVGGETQYF
V: TRBV5-1

CDR3: CASSSRGSNQPQHF
V: TRBV6-5

CDR3: CASSTTLSVNEQFF
V: TRBV19

CDR3: CASSDTPGSANSPLHF
V: TRBV9

CDR3: CAISEPIGTGIYEQYF
V: TRBV10-3

CDR3: CASSFGRAQETQYF
V: TRBV11-3

CDR3: CASSLRIGQGGQPQHF
V: TRBV7-6

CDR3: CASRRTGFHEQYF
V: TRBV6-6

CDR3: CASSLGLMGGADTQYF
V: TRBV11-2

CDR3: CASTGISVYGYTF
V: TRBV6-6

CDR3: CASSTGHGDTEAFF
V: TRBV19

CDR3: CASSQERSAGGGETQYF
V: TRBV4-1

CDR3: CSAPLTDTQYF
V: TRBV20-1

CDR3: CASSSHRGGPGANVLTF
V: TRBV5-1

CDR3: CASSPDRVSTDTQYF
V: TRBV2

CDR3: CASMGPDGEQYF
V: TRBV4-2

CDR3: CASSLVLAVQETQYF
V: TRBV11-2

CDR3: CASSLSHGYEQYF
V: TRBV28

CDR3: CASSLAPRRVDTQYF
V: TRBV5-1

CDR3: CASKFLQGQGSGYTF
V: TRBV5-1

CDR3: CASSLSPTGTETQYF
V: TRBV13

CDR3: CASRPLGRVYGYTF
V: TRBV27

CDR3: CASSSDRYEQYF
V: TRBV28

CDR3: CASSVQGGTYEQYF
V: TRBV6-5

CDR3: CASSTDRVIGYTF
V: TRBV5-5

CDR3: CASSRGLADYNEQFF
V: TRBV7-6

CDR3: CASSYLTGNRDEQYF
V: TRBV6-6

CDR3: CASSLVGGGNTGELFF
V: TRBV7-2

CDR3: CASSLERISTDTQYF
V: TRBV5-8